This passage covers 10 T cell receptor beta chains from one sample sequenced in a study of neurological immune-mediated disorders (dated by TCRdb to about 2019). In the paper's terms, the time point label means: longitudinal time-point 2. The protocol used for the library was 5' RACE. For sequencing, an Illumina HiSeq 2500 was employed. TCRdb reprocessing: public reads trimmed at Q25 with fastp, clones called with MiXCR, in-frame beta chains kept. Identical CDR3 protein sequences are pooled into one entry, listed with their most common genes and DNA. The sample has 65,000 to 95,000 distinct CDR3 sequences on record, about 5% of them singletons. Roughly 8.6% of the sample comes from the top ten. Input material: PBMCs. All receptors derive from a woman aged 55-69 years with multiple sclerosis.

This clonotype was recorded at least ten times. The V call is TRBV20-1, the J call TRBJ2-7, with TRBD1 matching 7 bases. The germline gives CDR1 DFQATT, CDR2 SNEGSKA (reference sequence). V lost 3 bases, J lost 3 bases, and 2 bases stayed unmatched. CDR3 length: 12 amino acids. Written as DNA, the CDR3 is TGCAGTGCTAGGCCAGGGGGCTACGAGCAGTACTTC. It is translated as CSARPGGYEQYF.

This clonotype was recorded many times. The chain carries TRBV4-1 and TRBJ1-5; 10 positions match TRBD1. V lost 3 bases, J lost 2 bases, and 7 bases stayed unmatched. From germline, CDR1 is MGHRA and CDR2 YSYEKL. CDR3 size: 17 residues. CDR3 DNA sequence: TGCGCCAGCAGCCATCCGACAGGGGGCATGGGCAATCAGCCCCAGCATTTT. It yields the protein CASSHPTGGMGNQPQHF.

Ten or more counts support this clonotype. V usage is TRBV3-1 and J usage is TRBJ2-3; D possibly corresponds to TRBD2 (6 bases). The germline gives CDR1 LGHDT, CDR2 YNNKEL (reference sequence). Trimming took 4 bases from V and 2 from J, leaving 7 bases between them. The CDR3 is made up of 13 amino acids. The chain's CDR3 is CASSRLVTDTQYF. The CDR3 nucleotides read TGTGCCAGCAGCCGACTAGTCACAGATACGCAGTATTTT.

Many counts were recorded for this clonotype. V is TRBV4-1 and J is TRBJ2-7; 8 bases align to TRBD1. The germline V gene encodes CDR1 MGHRA and CDR2 YSYEKL. V lost 2 bases and J lost 6; bases outside the gene matches: 6. This CDR3 is 14 amino acids long. The CDR3: CASSQTGTGSEQYF. CDR3 DNA sequence: TGCGCCAGCAGCCAAACCGGGACAGGTTCCGAGCAGTACTTC.

This clonotype has at least ten counts. The chain couples TRBV14 to TRBJ1-3; D is unclear. Germline values: CDR1 SGHDN, CDR2 FVKESK. V lost 2 bases and J lost 0, with 11 bases in between. The length of the CDR3 is 16 residues. This CDR3 is CASSQKQRISGNTIYF. The CDR3 nucleotides are TGTGCCAGCAGCCAAAAGCAACGGATCTCTGGAAACACCATATATTTT.

This clonotype was recorded a few times. The chain is built from TRBV25-1 and TRBJ2-3; 7 bases map to TRBD1. Germline V CDR1 and CDR2: MGHDK, SYGVNS. J was trimmed by 0 bases and V by 4 bases; bases with no gene match: 4. CDR3 length equals 15 residues. The CDR3 spells CASSVRGSSTDTQYF. The CDR3 region has the DNA TGTGCCAGCAGTGTCAGGGGGAGTAGCACAGATACGCAGTATTTT.

The table lists this clonotype with many counts. The chain links TRBV7-8 to TRBJ2-3; D is uncertain. V dropped 0 bases and J dropped 10 bases, with 14 bases sitting between them. Germline assignment: CDR1 SGHVS and CDR2 FQNEAQ. The CDR3 contains 14 residues. CDR3 nucleotides: TGTGCCAGCAGCTTAGCTGGTTCAGGCATTCCGCAGTATTTT. This gives the protein CASSLAGSGIPQYF.

This clonotype has a count of ten or more. This sequence joins TRBV20-1 and TRBJ2-7; D remains unclear. The germline V and J ends were trimmed by 3 bases and 7 bases, with 10 bases remaining between them. The CDR3 is 11 residues long. Per the germline V gene, CDR1 is DFQATT and CDR2 is SNEGSKA (reference sequence). CDR3 DNA: TGCAGTGCTAGTAACGCTGGGGAGCAGTACTTC. Amino acids: CSASNAGEQYF.

This clonotype was recorded many times. V gene TRBV20-1 combines with J gene TRBJ1-6; a possible D gene is TRBD1 (5 bases). The CDR3 has 16 residues. CDR1 and CDR2 from the germline V gene are DFQATT and SNEGSKA (reference sequence). The V and J ends lost 3 bases and 8 bases respectively, with 20 bases between them. The CDR3 coding sequence is TGCAGTGCTAGGGTTGAGGGGAGGGGTAAGGATTCACCCCTCCACTTT. This sequence encodes CSARVEGRGKDSPLHF.

There are many counts of this clonotype. V usage is TRBV20-1 and J usage is TRBJ2-7; D unclear. Germline lookup yields CDR1 DFQATT and CDR2 SNEGSKA (reference sequence). The CDR3 has 14 amino acids. In DNA, the CDR3 is TGCAGCCAGGCCGCCCAGGCCCGCTCCTACGAGCAGTACTTC. This gives the protein CSQAAQARSYEQYF.